This T cell receptor (beta chain) was captured in a study of T cell repertoires in cytomegalovirus infection. About the study: CMV epitopes that were recently identified and HLA-C-restricted were used alongside well-studied HLA-B-restricted ones. Shared public TCR beta signatures pointed to both CMV infection and a matching HLA type. Findings and caveats of the study: Summed public TCR beta family frequency identified CMV carriers bearing the relevant HLA. The ex vivo response was dominated by HLA-C-restricted CMV-specific TCR beta clonotypes.

This clonotype showed up just once. What it recognizes is unknown. The junction and the germline gene differ at one end; a read error may be behind it. TCRdb reprocessed the reads with MiXCR, giving one entry per CDR3 protein. The data contain just under 500,000 distinct CDR3 sequences, around 30% of them singletons. Germline CDR1 and CDR2: SGHTA and FQGNSA. CDR3 size: 17 residues. The rearrangement uses TRBV7-2 and TRBJ1-1; TRBD1 is a possible D gene (6 bases). The material sequenced was cultured PBMCs, taken from culture after CMV antigen stimulation. The sequence was collected from a human donor in good health (CMV status not recorded). Some clones in this sample may be carry-over from other donors' samples. CDR3 loop: CASSFSGGGAYNTEASF. CDR3 in DNA: TGTGCCAGCAGCTTCTCCGGCGGGGGCGCGTATAACACTGAAGCTTCCTTT.